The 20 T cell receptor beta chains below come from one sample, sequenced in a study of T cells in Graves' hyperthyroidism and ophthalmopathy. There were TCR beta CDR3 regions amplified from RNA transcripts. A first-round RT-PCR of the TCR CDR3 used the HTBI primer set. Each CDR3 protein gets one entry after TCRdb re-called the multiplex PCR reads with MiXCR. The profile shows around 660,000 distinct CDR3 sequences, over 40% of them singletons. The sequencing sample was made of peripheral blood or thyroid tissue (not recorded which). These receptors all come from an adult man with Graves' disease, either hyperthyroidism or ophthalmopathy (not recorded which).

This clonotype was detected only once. In DNA, the CDR3 is TGTGCCACCTCGGCCCTAACCTACGAGCAGTACTTC. Translating it yields CATSALTYEQYF. The chain carries TRBV28 and TRBJ2-7, with no clear D. This CDR3 has 12 amino acids. V shed 10 bases and J shed 2 bases, with 12 bases lying between them. Per germline, CDR1 MDHEN and CDR2 SYDVKM.

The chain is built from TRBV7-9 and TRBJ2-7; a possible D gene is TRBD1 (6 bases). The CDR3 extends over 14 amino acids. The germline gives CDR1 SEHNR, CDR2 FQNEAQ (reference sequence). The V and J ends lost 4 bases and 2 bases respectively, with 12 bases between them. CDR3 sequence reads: CASSYSQGPYEQYF. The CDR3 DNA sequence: TGTGCCAGCAGCTACTCACAGGGCCCCTACGAGCAGTACTTC.

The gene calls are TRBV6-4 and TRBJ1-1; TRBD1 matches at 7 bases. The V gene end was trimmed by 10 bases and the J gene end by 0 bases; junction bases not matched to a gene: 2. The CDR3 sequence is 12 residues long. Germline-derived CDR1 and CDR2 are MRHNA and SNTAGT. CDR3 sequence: CAKQGLNTEAFF. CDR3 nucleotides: TGTGCCAAACAGGGGTTGAACACTGAAGCTTTCTTT.

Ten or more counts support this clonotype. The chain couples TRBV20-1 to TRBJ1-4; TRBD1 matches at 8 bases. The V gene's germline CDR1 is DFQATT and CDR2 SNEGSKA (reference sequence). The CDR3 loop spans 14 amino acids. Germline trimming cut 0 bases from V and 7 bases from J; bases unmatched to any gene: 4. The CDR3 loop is CSARDQGAGEKLFF. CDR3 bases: TGCAGTGCTAGAGATCAGGGGGCAGGTGAAAAACTGTTTTTT.

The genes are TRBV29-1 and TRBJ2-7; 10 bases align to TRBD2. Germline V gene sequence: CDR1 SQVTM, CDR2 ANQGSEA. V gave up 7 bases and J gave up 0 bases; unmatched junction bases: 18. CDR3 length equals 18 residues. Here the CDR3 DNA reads TGCAGCGGCTGGGGGCTCCGAGGACTAGCGGTAAGCTCCTACGAGCAGTACTTC. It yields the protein CSGWGLRGLAVSSYEQYF.

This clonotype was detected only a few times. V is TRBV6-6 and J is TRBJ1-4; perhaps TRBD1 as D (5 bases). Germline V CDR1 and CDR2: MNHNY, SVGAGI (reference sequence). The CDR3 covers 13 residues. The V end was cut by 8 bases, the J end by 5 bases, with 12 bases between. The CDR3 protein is CASSPRQNEKLFF. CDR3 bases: TGTGCCAGCTCACCACGACAGAATGAAAAACTGTTTTTT.

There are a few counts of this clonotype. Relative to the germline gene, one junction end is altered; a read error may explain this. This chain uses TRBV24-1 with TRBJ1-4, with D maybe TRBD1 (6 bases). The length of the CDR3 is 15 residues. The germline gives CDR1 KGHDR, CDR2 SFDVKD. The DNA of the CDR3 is TGTGCCATCAGTGACCCGGGGGCGGCTAATGAAAAACTGTTTTTT. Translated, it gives CAISDPGAANEKLFF.

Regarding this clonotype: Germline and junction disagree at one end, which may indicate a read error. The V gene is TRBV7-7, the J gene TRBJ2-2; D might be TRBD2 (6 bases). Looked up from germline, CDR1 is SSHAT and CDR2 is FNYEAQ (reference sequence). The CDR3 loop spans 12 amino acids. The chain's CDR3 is CASSPGLEELFF. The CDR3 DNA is TGTGCTAGCAGCCCGGGACTCGAGGAGCTGTTTTTT. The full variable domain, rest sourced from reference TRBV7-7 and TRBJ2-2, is GAGVSQSPRYKVTKRGQDVTLRCDPISSHATLYWYQQALGQGPEFLTYFNYEAQPDKSGLPSDRFSAERPEGSISTLTIQRTEQRDSAMYRCASSPGLEELFFGEGSRLTVL.

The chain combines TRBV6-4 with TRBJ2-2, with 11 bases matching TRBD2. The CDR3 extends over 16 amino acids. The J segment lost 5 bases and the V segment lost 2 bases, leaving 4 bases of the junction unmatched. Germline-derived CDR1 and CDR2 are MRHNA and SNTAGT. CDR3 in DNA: TGTGCCAGCAGTGACACTAGCGGGAGTCGAACCGGGGAGCTGTTTTTT. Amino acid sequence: CASSDTSGSRTGELFF.

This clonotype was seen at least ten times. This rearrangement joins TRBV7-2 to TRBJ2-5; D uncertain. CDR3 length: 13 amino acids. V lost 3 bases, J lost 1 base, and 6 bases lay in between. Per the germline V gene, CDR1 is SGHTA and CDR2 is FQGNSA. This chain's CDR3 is CASSFPPQETQYF. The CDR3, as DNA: TGTGCCAGCAGCTTCCCCCCCCAAGAGACCCAGTACTTC. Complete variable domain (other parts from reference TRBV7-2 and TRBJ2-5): GAGVSQSPSNKVTEKGKDVELRCDPISGHTALYWYRQSLGQGLEFLIYFQGNSAPDKSGLPSDRFSAERTGGSVSTLTIQRTQQEDSAVYLCASSFPPQETQYFGPGTRLLVL.

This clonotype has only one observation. CDR3 amino acids: CAWSLGQGNTEAFF. CDR3 DNA: TGTGCCTGGAGCCTGGGACAGGGGAACACTGAAGCTTTCTTT. The chain is built from TRBV24-1 and TRBJ1-1; 9 bases map to TRBD1. V trimming: 12 bases; J trimming: 1 base; junction bases outside the gene matches: 8. Looked up from germline, CDR1 is KGHDR and CDR2 is SFDVKD. This CDR3 comprises 14 residues.

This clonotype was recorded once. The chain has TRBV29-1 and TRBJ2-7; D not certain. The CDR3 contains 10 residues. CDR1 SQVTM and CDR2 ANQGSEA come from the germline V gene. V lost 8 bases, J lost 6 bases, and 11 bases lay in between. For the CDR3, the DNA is TGCAGCTGGCCCCCCGGCGAGCAGTACTTC. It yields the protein CSWPPGEQYF.

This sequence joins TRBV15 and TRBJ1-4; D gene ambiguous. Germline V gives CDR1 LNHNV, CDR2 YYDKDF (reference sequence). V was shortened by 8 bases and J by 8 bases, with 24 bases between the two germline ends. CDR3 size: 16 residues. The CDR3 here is CATGSGVTGSEEKLFF. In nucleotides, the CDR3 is TGTGCCACCGGGAGCGGTGTGACGGGGAGTGAGGAAAAACTGTTTTTT.

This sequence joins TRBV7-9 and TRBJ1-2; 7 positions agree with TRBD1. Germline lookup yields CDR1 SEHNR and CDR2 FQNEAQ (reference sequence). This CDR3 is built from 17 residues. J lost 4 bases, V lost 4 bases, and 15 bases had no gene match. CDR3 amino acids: CASSSDDRDSRSYGYTF. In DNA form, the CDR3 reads TGTGCCAGCAGCTCAGACGACCGGGACAGTCGATCCTATGGCTACACCTTC.

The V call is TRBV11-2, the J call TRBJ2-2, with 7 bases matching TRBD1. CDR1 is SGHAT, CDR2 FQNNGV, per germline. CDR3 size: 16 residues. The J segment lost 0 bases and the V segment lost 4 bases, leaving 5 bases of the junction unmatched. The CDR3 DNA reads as TGTGCCAGCAGCTCACTCAGGGGGTCGAACACCGGGGAGCTGTTTTTT. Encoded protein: CASSSLRGSNTGELFF. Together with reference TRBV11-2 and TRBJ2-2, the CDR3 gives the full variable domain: EAGVAQSPRYKIIEKRQSVAFWCNPISGHATLYWYQQILGQGPKLLIQFQNNGVVDDSQLPKDRFSAERLKGVDSTLKIQPAKLEDSAVYLCASSSLRGSNTGELFFGEGSRLTVL.

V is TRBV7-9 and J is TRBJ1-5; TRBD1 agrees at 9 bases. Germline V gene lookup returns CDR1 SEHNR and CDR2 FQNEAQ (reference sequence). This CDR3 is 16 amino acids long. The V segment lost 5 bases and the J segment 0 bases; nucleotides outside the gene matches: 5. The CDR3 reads CASSIYRGLSNQPQHF. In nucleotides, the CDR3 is TGTGCCAGCAGCATCTACAGGGGGCTTAGCAATCAGCCCCAGCATTTT.

The CDR3 nucleotides read TGCAGCGGGGCAGCCGGGAGGCGGCTAGAGACCCAGTACTTC. As protein: CSGAAGRRLETQYF. This chain uses TRBV29-1 with TRBJ2-5; TRBD2 matches 7 bases. Germline V lookup: CDR1 SQVTM, CDR2 ANQGSEA. Trimming at V came to 7 bases and at J to 4 bases, leaving 12 bases not matched to a gene. This CDR3 region has 14 residues.

The CDR3 DNA follows: TGTGCCAGCAGCTCCCAACAGGGGCTCGGCACTGAAGCTTTCTTT. Its translation: CASSSQQGLGTEAFF. The chain uses TRBV7-9 and TRBJ1-1, with 7 bases fitting TRBD1. Germline CDR1 is SEHNR and CDR2 is FQNEAQ (reference sequence). V was clipped by 4 bases and J by 4 bases; unmatched bases: 9. CDR3 size: 15 residues.

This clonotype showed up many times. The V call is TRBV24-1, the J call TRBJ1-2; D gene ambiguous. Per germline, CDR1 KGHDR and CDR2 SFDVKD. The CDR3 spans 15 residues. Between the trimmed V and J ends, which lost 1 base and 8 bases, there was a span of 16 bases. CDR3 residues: CATSDFPDGEDGYTF. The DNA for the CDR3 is TGTGCCACCAGTGATTTCCCGGACGGGGAAGACGGCTACACCTTC.

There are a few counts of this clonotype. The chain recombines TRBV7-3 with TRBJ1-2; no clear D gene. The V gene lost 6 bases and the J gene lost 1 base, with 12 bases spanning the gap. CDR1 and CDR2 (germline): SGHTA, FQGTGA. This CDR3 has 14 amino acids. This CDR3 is CASSQPGFNYGYTF. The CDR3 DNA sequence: TGTGCCAGCAGTCAGCCGGGATTTAACTATGGCTACACCTTC. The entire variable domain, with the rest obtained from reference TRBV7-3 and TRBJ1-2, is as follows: GAGVSQTPSNKVTEKGKYVELRCDPISGHTALYWYRQSLGQGPEFLIYFQGTGAADDSGLPNDRFFAVRPEGSVSTLKIQRTERGDSAVYLCASSQPGFNYGYTFGSGTRLTVV.